These T cell receptor beta chains were read from a single sample in a study of blood T cells in healthy people across ages. TCRdb re-derived calls from the 5' RACE reads in MiXCR, one entry per CDR3 protein. Among around 1.5 million distinct CDR3 sequences listed, approximately 59% were seen once. Sequencing was carried out using blood. These receptors originate from a man aged 18 to 35 in good health. Both conserved end residues are part of each CDR3. The order of the fields is V gene, clone size, J gene, D gene, CDR3 protein, CDR3 DNA. A D gene is named only where the DNA matches it firmly. Clone size appears in some rows only: once, few, many, or a class for an expanded clone.

TRBV4-2,.,TRBJ2-1,TRBD2,CASSQEMVGLAGVNEQFF,TGTGCCAGCAGCCAAGAAATGGTCGGACTAGCGGGAGTCAATGAGCAGTTCTTC
TRBV2,.,TRBJ1-2,TRBD1,CASTKDRGPGYTF,TGTGCCAGCACCAAAGACAGGGGGCCTGGCTACACCTTC
TRBV6-5,.,TRBJ2-1,TRBD1,CASNPTGGADNEQFF,TGTGCCAGCAACCCGACAGGGGGCGCAGACAATGAGCAGTTCTTC
TRBV27,.,TRBJ2-1,TRBD1,CASSLATGGFNEQFF,TGTGCCAGCAGTTTAGCTACAGGGGGCTTCAATGAGCAGTTCTTC
TRBV27,.,TRBJ1-2,.,CASSPRPGSGYTF,TGTGCCAGCAGTCCGAGGCCCGGGAGTGGCTACACCTTC
TRBV29-1,few,TRBJ2-7,.,CSVTLDGDYEQYF,TGCAGCGTTACCCTCGACGGGGATTACGAGCAGTACTTC
TRBV7-9,.,TRBJ2-3,.,CASSSSPGHNTDTQYF,TGTGCCAGCAGCTCCTCGCCGGGACACAACACAGATACGCAGTATTTT
TRBV27,few,TRBJ2-5,TRBD1,CASSYLQGAETQYF,TGTGCCAGCAGTTATTTACAGGGGGCTGAGACCCAGTACTTC
TRBV12-3/TRBV12-4,.,TRBJ2-1,.,CASRGFQERSYNEQFF,TGTGCCAGCAGGGGGTTTCAGGAGCGGTCCTACAATGAGCAGTTCTTC
TRBV4-3,.,TRBJ1-2,TRBD1,CASSQDGQGIYGYTF,TGCGCCAGCAGCCAAGATGGACAGGGGATCTATGGCTACACCTTC
TRBV18,.,TRBJ2-1,TRBD1,CASTLDRSSYNEQFF,TGTGCCAGCACCTTGGACAGGAGCTCCTACAATGAGCAGTTCTTC
TRBV27,once,TRBJ2-3,TRBD1,CASKTGVYRDTQYF,TGTGCCAGCAAGACAGGGGTTTATCGAGATACGCAGTATTTT
TRBV4-1,few,TRBJ1-5,TRBD1,CASSHWTGADQPQHF,TGCGCCAGCAGCCATTGGACAGGGGCTGATCAGCCCCAGCATTTT
TRBV20-1,.,TRBJ2-7,.,CSARDEVGGEDYEQYF,TGCAGTGCTAGAGACGAGGTAGGGGGAGAGGACTACGAGCAGTACTTC
TRBV10-2,few,TRBJ2-3,.,CASSEDRRARGDTQYF,TGCGCCAGCAGTGAGGATCGGCGGGCCCGCGGAGATACGCAGTATTTT
TRBV10-3,.,TRBJ2-1,.,CAVRGIYNEQFF,TGTGCCGTCCGGGGCATCTACAATGAGCAGTTCTTC
TRBV27,.,TRBJ2-7,TRBD1,CASSPTGSGQGNVNEQYF,TGTGCCAGCAGTCCGACTGGATCCGGACAGGGGAACGTAAACGAGCAGTACTTC
TRBV12-3/TRBV12-4,.,TRBJ2-3,.,CASSFPTGTFTTDTQYF,TGTGCCAGCAGTTTCCCGACCGGGACTTTCACCACAGATACGCAGTATTTT
TRBV20-1,.,TRBJ2-1,.,CSARSGVFNEQFF,TGCAGTGCTAGGTCTGGGGTCTTCAATGAGCAGTTCTTC
TRBV4-3,many,TRBJ1-4,.,CASSVSATNEKLFF,TGCGCCAGCTCGGTCAGTGCAACTAATGAAAAACTGTTTTTT
TRBV28,.,TRBJ1-5,.,CASSLWTTTQPQHF,TGTGCCAGCAGTTTATGGACCACAACACAGCCCCAGCATTTT
TRBV7-8,.,TRBJ2-7,.,CASSLGRSPTYEQYF,TGTGCCAGCAGCTTAGGTCGCAGCCCCACCTACGAGCAGTACTTC
TRBV6-6,.,TRBJ2-5,.,CASSYSWGSKETQYF,TGTGCCAGCAGTTACTCCTGGGGGAGCAAAGAGACCCAGTACTTC
TRBV7-8,.,TRBJ2-5,.,CASSDRAPGETQYF,TGTGCCAGCAGCGACCGGGCCCCTGGGGAGACCCAGTACTTC
TRBV27,.,TRBJ2-4,TRBD2,CASRLSGGASDNEQYF,TGTGCCAGCAGACTTAGCGGGGGGGCTTCGGACAATGAGCAGTACTTC
TRBV2,.,TRBJ1-1,.,CAGGTNTEAFF,TGTGCCGGGGGGACGAACACTGAAGCTTTCTTT
TRBV4-1,few,TRBJ2-4,TRBD1,CASSQEGGIGIQYF,TGCGCCAGCAGCCAAGAAGGGGGCATCGGCATTCAGTACTTC
TRBV11-2,.,TRBJ1-5,.,CASSFTLVGGDQPQHF,TGTGCCAGCAGCTTCACGTTGGTCGGCGGGGATCAGCCCCAGCATTTT
TRBV7-9,few,TRBJ2-1,TRBD1,CASSLASGTDNEQFF,TGTGCCAGCAGCTTAGCGTCCGGGACAGATAATGAGCAGTTCTTC
TRBV15,.,TRBJ1-1,.,CATSREHGGLMNTEAFF,TGTGCCACCAGCAGAGAGCACGGGGGATTGATGAACACTGAAGCTTTCTTT
TRBV4-1,.,TRBJ1-2,.,CASSQDELDYGYTF,TGCGCCAGCAGCCAAGACGAACTAGACTATGGCTACACCTTC
TRBV30,.,TRBJ2-3,.,CAWIFRGDTQYF,TGTGCCTGGATCTTTCGGGGAGATACGCAGTATTTT
TRBV29-1,.,TRBJ1-1,TRBD1,CSEGDRAVNTEAFF,TGCAGCGAGGGGGACAGGGCGGTGAACACTGAAGCTTTCTTT
TRBV12-3/TRBV12-4,.,TRBJ2-7,.,CASSFQKGYNEQYF,TGTGCCAGCAGTTTTCAGAAAGGTTACAATGAGCAGTACTTC
TRBV25-1,.,TRBJ1-4,.,CASSDPGRGEKLFF,TGTGCCAGCAGTGATCCCGGTCGAGGTGAAAAACTGTTTTTT
TRBV29-1,.,TRBJ1-4,.,CSVGMSGEKLFF,TGCAGCGTTGGAATGAGCGGTGAAAAACTGTTTTTT
TRBV20-1,few,TRBJ2-7,.,CSASLEDYEQYF,TGCAGTGCTAGTCTCGAGGACTACGAGCAGTACTTC
TRBV4-2,.,TRBJ2-7,.,CASSQYPYRGVSYEQYF,TGTGCCAGCAGCCAATACCCTTATCGCGGGGTTTCCTACGAGCAGTACTTC
TRBV7-2,.,TRBJ2-5,TRBD2,CASSLRGGHQETQYF,TGTGCCAGCAGCTTGCGGGGGGGGCATCAAGAGACCCAGTACTTC
TRBV7-9,many,TRBJ2-7,.,CASSLDGTSAYEQYF,TGTGCCAGCAGCTTAGATGGGACCTCTGCCTACGAGCAGTACTTC
TRBV7-9,.,TRBJ2-3,.,CASSLVVRGTDTQYF,TGTGCCAGCAGCTTAGTGGTCCGGGGCACAGATACGCAGTATTTT
TRBV4-2,.,TRBJ2-7,TRBD1,CASSQEDSGTGVWYEQYF,TGTGCCAGCAGCCAAGAGGACTCCGGGACAGGGGTTTGGTACGAGCAGTACTTC
TRBV27,.,TRBJ2-1,TRBD2,CASSPLAGSYNGQFF,TGTGCCAGCAGTCCCCTAGCGGGATCCTACAATGGGCAGTTCTTC
TRBV7-7,.,TRBJ2-1,.,CASSSGYLSNEQFF,TGTGCTAGCAGCTCGGGCTACCTGTCCAATGAGCAGTTCTTC
TRBV4-1,.,TRBJ1-2,.,CASSQDLGTHYGYTF,TGCGCCAGCAGCCAAGACCTGGGGACACATTATGGCTACACCTTC
TRBV7-2,.,TRBJ2-1,.,CAGSLGAGAGEQFF,TGTGCCGGCAGCTTAGGGGCAGGGGCGGGTGAGCAGTTCTTC